These 18 T cell receptor beta chains came from one sample sequenced in a study of early T cells in non-severe SARS-CoV-2 infection. TCRdb reanalysed the 5' RACE reads using MiXCR and keeps one entry per CDR3 protein. The sample holds tens of thousands of distinct CDR3 sequences; roughly 12% are singletons and the top ten take 6% to 7%. The source material was whole blood. Receptors originate from an adult who was a healthcare worker with PCR-confirmed SARS-CoV-2 infection or an uninfected control (not recorded which).

This clonotype was picked up many times. V and J are TRBV28 and TRBJ2-2; D is undetermined. The CDR3 length is 13 residues. The germline CDR1 and CDR2 sequences are MDHEN and SYDVKM. Trimming stripped 4 bases from V and 8 bases from J, with 11 bases between. CDR3 sequence: CASSYWGEGELFF. In nucleotides, the CDR3 is TGTGCCAGCAGTTATTGGGGTGAGGGGGAGCTGTTTTTT.

This clonotype was seen a handful of times. For the CDR3, the DNA is TGTGCCAGTACTAAAGGGACTAGCGGCCTCTACGAGCAGTACTTC. Translating gives CASTKGTSGLYEQYF. The chain links TRBV7-2 to TRBJ2-7; TRBD2 aligns across 11 bases. V gave up 9 bases and J gave up 3 bases; unmatched junction bases: 10. The length of the CDR3 is 15 residues. Germline-derived CDR1 and CDR2 are SGHTA and FQGNSA.

This clonotype was recorded at least ten times. This chain uses TRBV5-1 with TRBJ1-4; D is uncertain. Trimming left V 2 bases short and J 5 bases short, with 7 bases between. Germline lookup yields CDR1 SGHRS and CDR2 YFSETQ. CDR3 length: 13 amino acids. CDR3 in DNA: TGCGCCAGCAGCTTCGGACCAAATGAAAAACTGTTTTTT. Translation gives CASSFGPNEKLFF.

The J gene is TRBJ2-1, the V gene TRBV2; D uncertain. Germline-derived CDR1 and CDR2 are SNHLY and FYNNEI. This CDR3 is 15 amino acids long. Trimming took 7 bases from V and 5 from J, leaving 18 bases between them. CDR3 sequence reads: CASTPPSARNNEQFF. For the CDR3, the DNA is TGTGCCAGCACCCCCCCGTCGGCTAGGAACAATGAGCAGTTCTTC. The variable domain in full, completed from reference TRBV2 and TRBJ2-1, reads EPEVTQTPSHQVTQMGQEVILRCVPISNHLYFYWYRQILGQKVEFLVSFYNNEISEKSEIFDDQFSVERPDGSNFTLKIRSTKLEDSAMYFCASTPPSARNNEQFFGPGTRLTVL.

The chain links TRBV6-2 or TRBV6-3 to TRBJ2-1, with D perhaps assigned TRBD1 or TRBD2 (5 bases each). Germline V lookup: CDR1 MNHEY, CDR2 SVGEGT. CDR3 size: 14 residues. With 5 bases removed from V and 9 bases from J, the gap between germline ends came to 17 bases. In nucleotides, the CDR3 is TGTGCCAGCAGTCAGCTAACAGGACGGGGTGAGCAGTTCTTC. This sequence encodes CASSQLTGRGEQFF.

This clonotype was counted ten times or more. The gene calls are TRBV7-2 and TRBJ2-7; the D gene is possibly TRBD1 (6 bases). V lost 4 bases, J lost 2 bases, and 9 bases lay in between. The CDR3 covers 13 residues. Germline CDR1 and CDR2: SGHTA and FQGNSA. CDR3 in amino acids: CASSSQGPYEQYF. In DNA form, the CDR3 reads TGTGCCAGCAGCTCACAGGGACCCTACGAGCAGTACTTC.

This clonotype occurred many times. The chain uses TRBV5-1 and TRBJ1-2, with unresolved D. The CDR3 is made up of 15 amino acids. Germline V gene data show CDR1 as SGHRS and CDR2 as YFSETQ. With 0 bases removed from V and 0 bases from J, the gap between germline ends came to 9 bases. The CDR3 DNA reads as TGCGCCAGCAGCTTGGTGTCGGAGCCTAACTATGGCTACACCTTC. Residues: CASSLVSEPNYGYTF.

The V call is TRBV5-1, the J call TRBJ2-3; D is ambiguous. The germline V gene has CDR1 SGHRS and CDR2 YFSETQ. Trimming pared 4 bases from V and 5 bases from J, leaving 8 bases between. The CDR3 totals 12 residues. The CDR3 is CASSRTGDTQYF. The CDR3, as DNA: TGCGCCAGCAGCCGGACCGGAGATACGCAGTATTTT. The complete variable domain, with remaining parts taken from reference TRBV5-1 and TRBJ2-3, reads KAGVTQTPRYLIKTRGQQVTLSCSPISGHRSVSWYQQTPGQGLQFLFEYFSETQRNKGNFPGRFSGRQFSNSRSEMNVSTLELGDSALYLCASSRTGDTQYFGPGTRLTVL.

This clonotype showed up many times. The genes are TRBV6-6 and TRBJ1-1; unclear D gene. The ends were cut back, 6 bases at V and 1 base at J, with 9 bases in the middle. CDR1 and CDR2 from the germline V gene are MNHNY and SVGAGI (reference sequence). The CDR3 length is 13 residues. The CDR3 sequence: CASRMEENTEAFF. CDR3 nucleotide sequence: TGTGCCAGCAGGATGGAGGAGAACACTGAAGCTTTCTTT.

This chain uses TRBV3-1 with TRBJ1-6; D remains unclear. This CDR3 has 15 amino acids. V lost 1 base and J 6 bases, leaving 10 bases between the germline ends. Germline V gene data show CDR1 as LGHDT and CDR2 as YNNKEL (reference sequence). The DNA for the CDR3 is TGTGCCAGCAGCCAAGGAATGGGCGTTAATTCACCCCTCCACTTT. It encodes CASSQGMGVNSPLHF. Filled out from reference TRBV3-1 and TRBJ1-6, the complete variable domain reads DTAVSQTPKYLVTQMGNDKSIKCEQNLGHDTMYWYKQDSKKFLKIMFSYNNKELIINETVPNRFSPKSPDKAHLNLHINSLELGDSAVYFCASSQGMGVNSPLHFGNGTRLTVT.

This clonotype was recorded at least ten times. This chain links TRBV12-3 or TRBV12-4 with TRBJ2-1, with TRBD2 as a possible D gene (5 bases). The CDR3 runs to 13 residues. Deletions cut 10 bases from V and 2 bases from J, with 12 bases between. The CDR3 here is CAIRTSAYNEQFF. The CDR3 nucleotides are TGTGCCATCCGGACTTCTGCCTACAATGAGCAGTTCTTC.

This rearrangement joins TRBV18 to TRBJ1-3, with a tentative D call TRBD1 (6 bases). Germline values: CDR1 KGHSH, CDR2 LQKENI. Between the trimmed V and J ends, which lost 4 bases and 1 base, there was a span of 8 bases. This CDR3 region has 14 residues. This chain's CDR3 is CASSQDRSGNTIYF. The DNA for the CDR3 is TGTGCCAGCTCACAAGACAGGTCTGGAAACACCATATATTTT.

In this sample, this clonotype turned up a few times. The chain has TRBV19 and TRBJ1-4; no firm D call. There are 13 residues in the CDR3. The germline V and J ends were trimmed by 9 bases and 6 bases, with 14 bases remaining between them. The germline gives CDR1 LNHDA, CDR2 SQIVND (reference sequence). This chain's CDR3 is CASQVMRDEKLFF. In nucleotides, the CDR3 is TGTGCCAGCCAGGTCATGCGGGATGAAAAACTGTTTTTT.

This sequence joins TRBV3-1 and TRBJ2-5; possible D gene TRBD2, 5 bases. V lost 1 base and J lost 7, with 10 bases in between. Germline V gene lookup returns CDR1 LGHDT and CDR2 YNNKEL (reference sequence). CDR3 length: 13 residues. The CDR3 nucleotides read TGTGCCAGCAGCCAAGCCAGCCGGGGGACCCAGTACTTC. The encoded protein is CASSQASRGTQYF.

This clonotype occurred many times. This rearrangement joins TRBV9 to TRBJ1-2; maybe TRBD1 (6 bases). This CDR3 contains 13 residues. Trimming stripped 4 bases from V and 6 bases from J, with 13 bases between. Germline V CDR1 and CDR2: SGDLS, YYNGEE. Written as DNA, the CDR3 is TGTGCCAGCAGCCGGGGGGGCTGGCATGGCTACACCTTC. As protein: CASSRGGWHGYTF.

This clonotype was recorded many times. This CDR3 is CASSDGQGRQPQHF. The CDR3, as DNA: TGTGCCAGCAGTGACGGACAGGGTCGACAGCCCCAGCATTTT. The V and J genes are TRBV2 and TRBJ1-5; 8 bases align to TRBD1. J gave up 7 bases and V 3 bases, and 5 bases lay outside the gene matches. The CDR3 length is 14 residues. Germline V gene data show CDR1 as SNHLY and CDR2 as FYNNEI.

V usage is TRBV20-1 and J usage is TRBJ1-5; unclear D gene. The length of the CDR3 is 12 residues. Germline V gene data show CDR1 as DFQATT and CDR2 as SNEGSKA (reference sequence). V lost 6 bases and J 4 bases, leaving 10 bases between the germline ends. CDR3 nucleotides: TGCAGTGCGAGACAAGGGAATCAGCCCCAGCATTTT. Its protein is CSARQGNQPQHF.

This clonotype has a count of ten or more. The chain links TRBV5-1 to TRBJ2-3; TRBD2 might be the D (5 bases). Germline V gives CDR1 SGHRS, CDR2 YFSETQ. The CDR3 has 12 residues. V was pared by 4 bases and J by 4 bases, with 7 bases between. DNA for the CDR3: TGCGCCAGCAGCCCGAGGGCAGATACGCAGTATTTT. It is translated as CASSPRADTQYF.